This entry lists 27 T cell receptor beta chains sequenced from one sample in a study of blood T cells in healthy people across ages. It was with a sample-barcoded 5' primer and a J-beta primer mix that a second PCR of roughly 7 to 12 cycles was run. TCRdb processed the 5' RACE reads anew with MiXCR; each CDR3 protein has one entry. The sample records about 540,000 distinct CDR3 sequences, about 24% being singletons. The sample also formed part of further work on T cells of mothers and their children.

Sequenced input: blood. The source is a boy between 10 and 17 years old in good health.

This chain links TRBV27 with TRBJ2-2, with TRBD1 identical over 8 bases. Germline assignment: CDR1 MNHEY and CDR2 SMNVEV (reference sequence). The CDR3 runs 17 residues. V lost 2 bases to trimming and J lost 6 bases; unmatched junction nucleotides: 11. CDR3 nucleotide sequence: TGTGCCAGCAGTTTAAAGTCATGGCAGGGGGCTGCCGGGGAGCTGTTTTTT. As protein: CASSLKSWQGAAGELFF.

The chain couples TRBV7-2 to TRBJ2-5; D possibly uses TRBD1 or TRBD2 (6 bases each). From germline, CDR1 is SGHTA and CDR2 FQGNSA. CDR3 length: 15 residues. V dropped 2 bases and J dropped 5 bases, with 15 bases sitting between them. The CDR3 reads CASSLTGAGRETQYF. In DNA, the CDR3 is TGTGCCAGCAGCTTAACGGGGGCAGGGCGGGAGACCCAGTACTTC.

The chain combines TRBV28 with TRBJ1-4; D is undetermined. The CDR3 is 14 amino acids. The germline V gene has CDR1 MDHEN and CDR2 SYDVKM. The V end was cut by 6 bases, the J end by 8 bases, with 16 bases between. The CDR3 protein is CASREINRREKLFF. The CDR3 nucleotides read TGTGCCAGCAGGGAGATTAATAGGCGAGAAAAACTGTTTTTT.

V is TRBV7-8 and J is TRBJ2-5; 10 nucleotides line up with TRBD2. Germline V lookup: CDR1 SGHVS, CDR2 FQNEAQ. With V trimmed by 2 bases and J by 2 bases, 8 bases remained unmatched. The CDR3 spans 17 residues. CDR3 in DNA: TGTGCCAGCAGCTTAAGGCTAGCGGGGGCCGGACAAGAGACCCAGTACTTC. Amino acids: CASSLRLAGAGQETQYF.

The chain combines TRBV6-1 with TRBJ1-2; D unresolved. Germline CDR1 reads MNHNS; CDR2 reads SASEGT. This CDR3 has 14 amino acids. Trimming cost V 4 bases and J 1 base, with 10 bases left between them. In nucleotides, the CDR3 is TGTGCCAGCAGTGTATCGGACCGTAACTATGGCTACACCTTC. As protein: CASSVSDRNYGYTF.

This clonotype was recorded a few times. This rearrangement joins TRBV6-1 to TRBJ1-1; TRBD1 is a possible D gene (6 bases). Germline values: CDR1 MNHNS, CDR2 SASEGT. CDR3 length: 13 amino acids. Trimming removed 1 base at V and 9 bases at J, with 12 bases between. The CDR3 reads CASSEVRGRQAFF. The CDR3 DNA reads TGTGCCAGCAGTGAAGTCCGGGGGCGACAAGCTTTCTTT.

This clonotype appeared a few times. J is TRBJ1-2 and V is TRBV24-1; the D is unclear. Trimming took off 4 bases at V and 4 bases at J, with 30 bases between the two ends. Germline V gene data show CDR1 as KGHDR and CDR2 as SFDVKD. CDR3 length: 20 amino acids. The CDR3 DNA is TGTGCCACCAGTGACAACTCGGCGGCGTTCGAGTTACCGGCCCTCTATGGCTACACCTTC. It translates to CATSDNSAAFELPALYGYTF.

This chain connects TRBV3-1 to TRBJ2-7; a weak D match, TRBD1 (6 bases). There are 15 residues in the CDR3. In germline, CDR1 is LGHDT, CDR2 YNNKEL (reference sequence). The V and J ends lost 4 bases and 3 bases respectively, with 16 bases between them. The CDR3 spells CASSPPTGTHYEQYF. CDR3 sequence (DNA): TGTGCCAGCAGCCCCCCCACCGGGACACACTACGAGCAGTACTTC.

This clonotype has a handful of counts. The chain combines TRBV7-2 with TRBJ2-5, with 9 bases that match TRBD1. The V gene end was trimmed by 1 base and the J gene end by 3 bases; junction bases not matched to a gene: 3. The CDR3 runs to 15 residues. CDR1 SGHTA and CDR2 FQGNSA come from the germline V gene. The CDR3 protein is CASSLGGTGKETQYF. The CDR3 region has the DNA TGTGCCAGCAGCTTAGGCGGGACAGGGAAAGAGACCCAGTACTTC.

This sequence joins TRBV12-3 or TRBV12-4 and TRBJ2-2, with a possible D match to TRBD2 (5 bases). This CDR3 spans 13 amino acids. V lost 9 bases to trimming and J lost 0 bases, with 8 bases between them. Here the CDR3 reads CASAGTNTGELFF. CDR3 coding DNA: TGTGCCAGTGCGGGCACGAACACCGGGGAGCTGTTTTTT.

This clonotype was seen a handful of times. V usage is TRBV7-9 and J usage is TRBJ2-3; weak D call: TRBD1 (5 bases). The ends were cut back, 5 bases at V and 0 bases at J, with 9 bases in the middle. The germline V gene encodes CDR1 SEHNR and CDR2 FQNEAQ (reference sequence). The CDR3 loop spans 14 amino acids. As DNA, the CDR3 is TGTGCCAGCAGCAAGGGGCCAAGCACAGATACGCAGTATTTT. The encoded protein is CASSKGPSTDTQYF.

CDR3 sequence: CASSSQLAANTGELFF. The DNA for the CDR3 is TGTGCCAGCAGTTCCCAACTAGCGGCCAACACCGGGGAGCTGTTTTTT. The chain joins TRBV27 to TRBJ2-2, with 8 nucleotides matching TRBD2. Germline V CDR1 and CDR2: MNHEY, SMNVEV (reference sequence). This CDR3 is 16 amino acids long. The J segment lost 2 bases and the V segment lost 4 bases, leaving 6 bases of the junction unmatched.

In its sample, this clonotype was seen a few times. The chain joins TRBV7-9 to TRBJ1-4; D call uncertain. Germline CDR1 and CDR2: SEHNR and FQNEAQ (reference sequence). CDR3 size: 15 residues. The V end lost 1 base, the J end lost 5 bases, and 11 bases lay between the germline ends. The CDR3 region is CASSLEGTENEKLFF. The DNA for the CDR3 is TGTGCCAGCAGCTTAGAGGGAACCGAGAATGAAAAACTGTTTTTT.

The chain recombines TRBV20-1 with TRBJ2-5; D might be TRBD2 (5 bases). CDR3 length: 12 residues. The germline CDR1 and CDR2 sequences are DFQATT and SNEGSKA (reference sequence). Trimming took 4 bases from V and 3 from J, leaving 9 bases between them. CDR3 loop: CSAIGLEETQYF. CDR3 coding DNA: TGCAGTGCTATTGGACTCGAAGAGACCCAGTACTTC.

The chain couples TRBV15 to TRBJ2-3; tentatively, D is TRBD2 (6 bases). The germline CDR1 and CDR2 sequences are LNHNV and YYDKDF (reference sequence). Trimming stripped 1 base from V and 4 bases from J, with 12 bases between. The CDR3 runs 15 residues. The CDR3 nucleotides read TGTGCCACCAGCAGAGTAGCCGGGGGTTCAGATACGCAGTATTTT. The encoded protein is CATSRVAGGSDTQYF.

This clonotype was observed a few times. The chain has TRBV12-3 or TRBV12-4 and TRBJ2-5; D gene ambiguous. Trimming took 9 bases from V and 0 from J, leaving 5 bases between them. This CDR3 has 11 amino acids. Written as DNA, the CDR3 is TGTGCCAGAGCCCACCAAGAGACCCAGTACTTC. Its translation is CARAHQETQYF.

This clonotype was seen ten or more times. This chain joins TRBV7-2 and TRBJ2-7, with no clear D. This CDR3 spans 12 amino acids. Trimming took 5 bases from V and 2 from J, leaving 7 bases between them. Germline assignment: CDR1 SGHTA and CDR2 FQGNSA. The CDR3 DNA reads TGTGCCAGCAGCCCCCCTGCCTACGAGCAGTACTTC. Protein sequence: CASSPPAYEQYF.

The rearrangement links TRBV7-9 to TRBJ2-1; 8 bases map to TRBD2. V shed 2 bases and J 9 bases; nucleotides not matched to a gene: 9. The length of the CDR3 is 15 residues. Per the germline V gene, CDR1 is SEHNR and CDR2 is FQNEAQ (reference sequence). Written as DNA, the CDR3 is TGTGCCAGCAGCTTAACCGGCGGGAGGAATAGTGAGCAGTTCTTC. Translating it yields CASSLTGGRNSEQFF.

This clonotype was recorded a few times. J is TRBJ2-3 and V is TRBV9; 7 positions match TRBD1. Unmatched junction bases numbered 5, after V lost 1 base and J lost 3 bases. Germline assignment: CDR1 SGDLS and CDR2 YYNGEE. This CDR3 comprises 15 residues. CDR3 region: CASSVPRGPTDTQYF. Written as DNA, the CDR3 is TGTGCCAGCAGCGTACCGAGGGGGCCGACAGATACGCAGTATTTT. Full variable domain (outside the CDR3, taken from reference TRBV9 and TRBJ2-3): DSGVTQTPKHLITATGQRVTLRCSPRSGDLSVYWYQQSLDQGLQFLIQYYNGEERAKGNILERFSAQQFPDLHSELNLSSLELGDSALYFCASSVPRGPTDTQYFGPGTRLTVL.

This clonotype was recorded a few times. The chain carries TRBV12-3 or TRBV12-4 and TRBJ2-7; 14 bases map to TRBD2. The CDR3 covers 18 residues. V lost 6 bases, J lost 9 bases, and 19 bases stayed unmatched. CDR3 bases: TGTGCCAGCAGCACCGGACTAGCGGGAGGTCAGACTGGTCGCGGGCAGTACTTC. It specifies CASSTGLAGGQTGRGQYF.

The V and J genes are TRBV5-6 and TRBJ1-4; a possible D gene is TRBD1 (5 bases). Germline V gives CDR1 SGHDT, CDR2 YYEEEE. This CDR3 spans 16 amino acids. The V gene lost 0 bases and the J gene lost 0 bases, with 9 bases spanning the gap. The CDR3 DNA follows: TGTGCCAGCAGCTTGGTCGCAGGGACAACTAATGAAAAACTGTTTTTT. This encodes CASSLVAGTTNEKLFF.

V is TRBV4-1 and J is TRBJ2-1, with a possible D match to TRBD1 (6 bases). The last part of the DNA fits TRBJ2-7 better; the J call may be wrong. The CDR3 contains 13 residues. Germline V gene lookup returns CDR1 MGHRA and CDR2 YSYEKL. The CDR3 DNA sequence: TGCGCCAGCAGCCATTACAGGGATCGCGAGCAGTACTTC. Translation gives CASSHYRDREQYF.

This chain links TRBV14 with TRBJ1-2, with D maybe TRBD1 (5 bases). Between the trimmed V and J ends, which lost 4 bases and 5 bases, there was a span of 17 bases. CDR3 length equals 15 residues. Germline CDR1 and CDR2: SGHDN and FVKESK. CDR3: CASSLLGAGGYGYTF. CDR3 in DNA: TGTGCCAGCAGCCTCCTCGGGGCCGGGGGTTATGGCTACACCTTC.

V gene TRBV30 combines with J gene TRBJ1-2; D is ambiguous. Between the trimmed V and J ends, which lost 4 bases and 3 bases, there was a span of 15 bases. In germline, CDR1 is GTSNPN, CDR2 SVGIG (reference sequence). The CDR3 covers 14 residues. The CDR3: CAWISRRAYYGYTF. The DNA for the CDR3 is TGTGCCTGGATTTCCCGGAGGGCCTACTATGGCTACACCTTC.

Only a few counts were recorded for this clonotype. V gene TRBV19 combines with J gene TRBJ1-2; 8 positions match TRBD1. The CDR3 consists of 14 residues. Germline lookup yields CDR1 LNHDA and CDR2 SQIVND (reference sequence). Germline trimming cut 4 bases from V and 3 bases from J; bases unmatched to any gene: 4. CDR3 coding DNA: TGTGCCAGTAGTACCAGGGGGCGCGACTATGGCTACACCTTC. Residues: CASSTRGRDYGYTF.

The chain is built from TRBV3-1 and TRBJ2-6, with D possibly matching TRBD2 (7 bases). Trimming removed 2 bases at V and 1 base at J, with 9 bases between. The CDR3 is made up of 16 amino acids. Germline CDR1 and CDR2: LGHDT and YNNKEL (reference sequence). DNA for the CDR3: TGTGCCAGCAGCCAACGGGGGGCTTCTGGGGCCAACGTCCTGACTTTC. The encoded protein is CASSQRGASGANVLTF.

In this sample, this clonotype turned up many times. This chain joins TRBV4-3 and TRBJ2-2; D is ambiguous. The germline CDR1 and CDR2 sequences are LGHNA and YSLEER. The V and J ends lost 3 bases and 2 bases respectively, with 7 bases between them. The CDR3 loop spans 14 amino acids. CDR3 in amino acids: CASSQGLNTGELFF. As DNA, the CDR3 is TGCGCCAGCAGCCAGGGTCTTAACACCGGGGAGCTGTTTTTT.